This section outlines one T cell receptor (beta chain) sequence together with its context. The antigen is not known. This specimen comes from a study of T-cell reconstitution after alpha-beta-depleted transplantation in children. Findings of the study overall: Surviving recipient T cells and thymic progenitors underlay high day-60 TCRbeta diversity in some patients. One year after transplant, T-cell counts and diversity came mostly from newly produced T cells. The origin of alpha-beta T cells about two months after transplant was reportedly several hundred expanded graft clones.

A TCRbeta library incorporating unique molecular identifiers was prepared. TCRdb reanalysed the PCR reads using MiXCR and keeps one entry per CDR3 protein. Of roughly 50,000 distinct CDR3 sequences in the sample, 40% to 55% are singletons; the top ten hold approximately 98%. Trimming cost V 3 bases and J 6 bases; bases outside gene matches: 9. Germline V gene data show CDR1 as SEHNR and CDR2 as FQNEAQ (reference sequence). The CDR3 contains 16 residues. This TCR came from a male patient younger than 18 who had a stem cell transplant for acute lymphoblastic leukemia, so the T cells may come from the graft donor. This rearrangement joins TRBV7-9 to TRBJ2-1; 9 bases map to TRBD1. Here the sequenced sample was PBMCs, mostly from graft donor cells, taken 360 days after TCRalphabeta/CD19-depleted stem cell transplant. The CDR3 nucleotides read TGTGCCAGCAGCTTTTGGGGGGACAGGGTGATCAATGAGCAGTTCTTC. This codes for CASSFWGDRVINEQFF.